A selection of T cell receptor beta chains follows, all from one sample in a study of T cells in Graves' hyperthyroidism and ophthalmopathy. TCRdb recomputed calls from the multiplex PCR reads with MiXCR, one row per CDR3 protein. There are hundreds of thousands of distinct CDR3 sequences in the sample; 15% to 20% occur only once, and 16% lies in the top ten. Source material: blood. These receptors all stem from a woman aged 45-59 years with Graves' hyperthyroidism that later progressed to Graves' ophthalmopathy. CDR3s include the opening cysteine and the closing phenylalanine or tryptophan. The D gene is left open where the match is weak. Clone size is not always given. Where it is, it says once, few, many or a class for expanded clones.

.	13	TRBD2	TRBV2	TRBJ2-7	CASSGWTSYEQYF	TGTGCCAGCAGTGGTTGGACTAGCTACGAGCAGTACTTC
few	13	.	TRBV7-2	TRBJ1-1	CASRERGWTEAFF	TGTGCCAGCAGAGAAAGGGGGTGGACTGAAGCTTTCTTT
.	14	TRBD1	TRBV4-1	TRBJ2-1	CASTRTGDYNEQFF	TGCGCCAGCACCAGGACAGGAGACTACAATGAGCAGTTCTTC
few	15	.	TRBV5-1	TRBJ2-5	CASSLGLSLQETQYF	TGCGCCAGCAGCCTGGGGTTAAGCCTACAAGAGACCCAGTACTTC
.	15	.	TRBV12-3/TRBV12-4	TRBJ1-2	CASSFPGLNLYGYTF	TGTGCCAGCAGTTTCCCGGGACTGAACCTTTATGGCTACACCTTC
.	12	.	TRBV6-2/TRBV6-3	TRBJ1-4	CASSGQFEKLFF	TGTGCCAGCAGTGGACAGTTTGAAAAACTGTTTTTT
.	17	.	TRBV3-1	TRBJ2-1	CASSQDPPADQINEQFF	TGTGCCAGCAGCCAAGACCCCCCCGCGGATCAAATCAATGAGCAGTTCTTC
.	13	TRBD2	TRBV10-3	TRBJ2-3	CAVGGGITDTQYF	TGTGCCGTCGGCGGGGGGATAACAGATACGCAGTATTTT
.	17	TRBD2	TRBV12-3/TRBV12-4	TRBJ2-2	CASSLGLAGGRTGELFF	TGTGCCAGCAGTTTGGGACTAGCGGGGGGGCGTACCGGGGAGCTGTTTTTT
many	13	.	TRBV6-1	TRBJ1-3	CASSEGRDTTIYF	TGTGCCAGCAGTGAGGGACGCGATACCACCATATATTTT
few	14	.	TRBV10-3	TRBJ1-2	CAIRSGTENYGYTF	TGTGCCATCAGGTCCGGGACGGAGAACTATGGCTACACCTTC
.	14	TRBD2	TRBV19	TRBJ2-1	CASSIVRGAIEQFF	TGTGCCAGTAGTATAGTGCGGGGGGCGATTGAGCAGTTCTTC
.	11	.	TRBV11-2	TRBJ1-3	CASSSTPTIYF	TGTGCCAGCAGCTCCACGCCCACCATATATTTT
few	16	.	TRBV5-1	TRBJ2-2	CASSLGRLANTGELFF	TGCGCCAGCAGCTTGGGCCGTCTGGCGAACACCGGGGAGCTGTTTTTT
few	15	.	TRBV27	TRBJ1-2	CASSPRGTVPQGYTF	TGTGCCAGCAGTCCGCGAGGGACTGTGCCACAGGGCTACACCTTC
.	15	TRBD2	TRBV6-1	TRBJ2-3	CASSTGLAGGDTQYF	TGTGCCAGCAGTACCGGACTAGCGGGGGGAGATACGCAGTATTTT
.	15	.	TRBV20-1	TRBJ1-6	CSARGSVGFNSPLHF	TGCAGTGCTAGAGGTTCCGTAGGGTTTAATTCACCCCTCCACTTT
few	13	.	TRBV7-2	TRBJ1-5	CASSVQRAQPQHF	TGTGCCAGCAGCGTACAGCGGGCACAGCCCCAGCATTTT